Given below is one T cell receptor (beta chain) in context. Its antigen is not identified. For TCR beta, cDNA was produced by 5'RACE template switching with UMIs. TCRdb reprocessed the 5' RACE reads and keeps a single row for each CDR3 protein, giving no DNA. Recorded for this sample: 550,000 or so distinct CDR3 sequences. CDR3 length equals 18 residues. Germline V gives CDR1 SGHVS, CDR2 FQNEAQ. The record originates from a study of T cells expressing NK-cell markers. Points from the study as a whole: Also leading the CD3+CD56-NKG2C+ fraction in a handful of donors were these clonotypes. Clarity on HCMV specificity was lacking for the expanded NKG2C+ T cell clones.

The sequence was collected from a man younger than 30 in good health. The chain has TRBV7-8 and TRBJ1-5; checking the TCRdb D call of TRBD1 is not possible without DNA. Input material: blood T cells: a sorted CD56 or NKG2C T cell subset, CD4+ or CD8+ T cells, or bulk PBMC T cells (not recorded which). CDR3: CASSLAQAGGIRNQPQHF.